One sample yielded the 30 T cell receptor beta chains listed below, sequenced in a study of kidney transplant recipient with SARS-CoV-2 infection. One entry per CDR3 protein, called by TCRdb with MiXCR from the reads. The sample holds about 240,000 distinct CDR3 sequences, about 30% seen once. This material consisted of a blood sample, taken at baseline and between days 110 and 120 from a kidney transplant recipient. Every receptor here comes from a male patient younger than 45 who had COVID-19 and was a kidney transplant recipient. T cells may partly derive from the graft donor.

This clonotype has at least ten counts. V and J are TRBV30 and TRBJ1-2, with D perhaps matching TRBD1 (5 bases). The CDR3 extends over 13 amino acids. CDR1 and CDR2 from the germline V gene are GTSNPN and SVGIG (reference sequence). Trimming shortened V by 0 bases and J by 4 bases, and 9 bases separated the two germline ends. The CDR3 region has the DNA TGTGCCTGGAGTGTTGGGACGATCTATGGCTACACCTTC. Its protein is CAWSVGTIYGYTF.

This clonotype came up many times. This chain joins TRBV24-1 and TRBJ2-2; 8 nucleotides agree with TRBD1. The V segment lost 4 bases and the J segment 2 bases; nucleotides outside the gene matches: 8. CDR1 KGHDR and CDR2 SFDVKD come from the germline V gene. The CDR3 is 17 amino acids. CDR3 sequence reads: CATSDRDRGDNTGELFF. The DNA for the CDR3 is TGTGCCACCAGTGACCGCGACAGGGGAGACAACACCGGGGAGCTGTTTTTT.

Notes on this clonotype: A read error may explain this, as a much larger clone is one base away. V and J are TRBV27 and TRBJ1-1; 8 bases line up with TRBD1. With 5 bases clipped from V and 10 bases from J, the junction kept 27 bases outside the gene matches. The germline V gene has CDR1 MNHEY and CDR2 SMNVEV (reference sequence). There are 19 residues in the CDR3. The CDR3 region is CASSGLLERDGQGQPPAFF. CDR3 DNA: TGTGCCAGCAGTGGACTTTTAGAAAGGGACGGACAGGGACAGCCCCCAGCTTTCTTT.

A note on this clonotype: Given a much more abundant clone one base away, this may be a read error. The V gene is TRBV7-2, the J gene TRBJ1-2; D gene unclear. CDR3 length equals 17 residues. Between the trimmed V and J ends, which lost 5 bases and 4 bases, there was a span of 23 bases. The V gene's germline CDR1 is SGHTA and CDR2 FQGNSA. The CDR3 loop is CASSMISRDGETYGYTF. In DNA form, the CDR3 reads TGTGCCAGCAGCATGATAAGCAGAGACGGAGAGACCTATGGCTACACCTTC.

Comment on this clonotype: Given a much more abundant clone one base away, this may be a read error. The V and J genes are TRBV27 and TRBJ2-5; the match to TRBD2 covers 16 bases. The length of the CDR3 is 16 residues. CDR1 MNHEY and CDR2 SMNVEV come from the germline V gene (reference sequence). V lost 5 bases, J lost 11 bases, and 11 bases stayed unmatched. The CDR3 DNA reads as TGTGCCAGCAGTGGGACTAGCGGGAGGGCCCTGGTGGAGCAGTACTTC. It yields the protein CASSGTSGRALVEQYF.

This clonotype was detected ten times or more. The chain has TRBV5-1 and TRBJ1-6; tentative D call: TRBD1 (6 bases). V was trimmed by 0 bases and J by 5 bases, leaving 6 bases between them. The CDR3 is 14 residues long. CDR1 is SGHRS, CDR2 YFSETQ, per germline. Here the CDR3 reads CASSLAGDNSPLHF. For the CDR3, the DNA is TGCGCCAGCAGCTTGGCAGGGGATAATTCACCCCTCCACTTT.

The chain combines TRBV12-3 or TRBV12-4 with TRBJ2-5; 7 bases align to TRBD2. With 2 bases clipped from V and 4 bases from J, the junction kept 4 bases outside the gene matches. CDR3 length: 14 residues. CDR3 nucleotides: TGTGCCAGCAGTTTATGGGAGGGAGGAGAGACCCAGTACTTC. Translating it yields CASSLWEGGETQYF.

To note about this clonotype: Being one base from a much bigger clone, this may be a read error. The chain couples TRBV24-1 to TRBJ1-1; D is unresolved. V shed 5 bases and J shed 5 bases, with 8 bases lying between them. CDR1 and CDR2 from the germline V gene are KGHDR and SFDVKD. The CDR3 covers 12 residues. The CDR3 region is CATSGHRTEAFF. The CDR3 nucleotides are TGTGCCACCAGTGGCCATCGGACTGAAGCTTTCTTT.

This clonotype was seen ten or more times. The chain employs TRBV30 and TRBJ1-1; no definite D call. V was shortened by 4 bases and J by 0 bases, with 9 bases between the two germline ends. This CDR3 spans 13 amino acids. The germline CDR1 and CDR2 sequences are GTSNPN and SVGIG (reference sequence). In DNA form, the CDR3 reads TGTGCCTGGAATTTAGTAGTGAACACTGAAGCTTTCTTT. Translating it yields CAWNLVVNTEAFF.

V usage is TRBV9 and J usage is TRBJ2-1; 7 nucleotides agree with TRBD2. Germline CDR1 is SGDLS and CDR2 is YYNGEE. Trimming took 4 bases from V and 0 from J; bases not matched to a gene: 13. CDR3 size: 18 residues. CDR3 nucleotide sequence: TGTGCCAGCAGCCCCCATGATTGGGACTATAGCTCCTACAATGAGCAGTTCTTC. This encodes CASSPHDWDYSSYNEQFF. Supplemented by reference TRBV9 and TRBJ2-1, the full variable domain reads DSGVTQTPKHLITATGQRVTLRCSPRSGDLSVYWYQQSLDQGLQFLIQYYNGEERAKGNILERFSAQQFPDLHSELNLSSLELGDSALYFCASSPHDWDYSSYNEQFFGPGTRLTVL.

On this clonotype itself: A much larger clone lies one base from this, so it may be a read error. V and J are TRBV3-1 and TRBJ2-1; unclear D gene. Germline V gene lookup returns CDR1 LGHDT and CDR2 YNNKEL (reference sequence). The V end was cut by 0 bases, the J end by 0 bases, with 12 bases between. This CDR3 comprises 17 residues. The CDR3 sequence: CASSQDNRKGSYNEQFF. In DNA, the CDR3 is TGTGCCAGCAGCCAAGATAACAGAAAAGGCTCCTACAATGAGCAGTTCTTC.

The gene calls are TRBV7-3 and TRBJ2-7; perhaps TRBD1 as D (5 bases). TRBJ1-2 explains the end of the DNA better; the J call may be wrong. Germline assignment: CDR1 SGHTA and CDR2 FQGTGA. The CDR3 consists of 17 residues. CDR3 sequence reads: CASSLLTDAWKTYGYTF. CDR3 DNA: TGTGCCAGCAGCTTGTTGACAGACGCTTGGAAGACCTATGGCTACACCTTC.

This clonotype was seen repeatedly, ten times or more. The chain couples TRBV19 to TRBJ1-4; weak D call: TRBD1 (5 bases). The CDR3 has 16 residues. Per the germline V gene, CDR1 is LNHDA and CDR2 is SQIVND (reference sequence). Trimming cost V 5 bases and J 2 bases, with 15 bases left between them. The CDR3 loop reads CASSLDEGLTNEKLFF. In DNA form, the CDR3 reads TGTGCCAGTAGTTTGGACGAGGGGTTGACTAATGAAAAACTGTTTTTT.

At least ten counts were recorded for this clonotype. The rearrangement joins TRBV10-2 to TRBJ2-7, with unresolved D. The CDR3 totals 13 residues. Trimming took off 0 bases at V and 0 bases at J, with 3 bases between the two ends. Germline-derived CDR1 and CDR2 are WSHSY and SAAADI. DNA for the CDR3: TGCGCCAGCAGTGAGTCCTTCTCCTACGAGCAGTACTTC. It codes for CASSESFSYEQYF.

There are many counts of this clonotype. The J gene is TRBJ2-3, the V gene TRBV7-2; D possibly corresponds to TRBD2 (5 bases). Germline V gene lookup returns CDR1 SGHTA and CDR2 FQGNSA. The V and J ends lost 4 bases and 4 bases respectively, with 24 bases between them. CDR3 length: 18 amino acids. The DNA for the CDR3 is TGTGCCAGCAGCTCCCTCGTGGAGGCCCGTAAACTATCAGATACGCAGTATTTT. It yields the protein CASSSLVEARKLSDTQYF.

This clonotype has ten or more counts. The CDR3 sequence is CASKSGVEKAFF. In DNA form, the CDR3 reads TGTGCCAGCAAATCAGGGGTTGAAAAAGCTTTCTTT. The V gene is TRBV28, the J gene TRBJ1-1, with D possibly matching TRBD1 (6 bases). Germline values: CDR1 MDHEN, CDR2 SYDVKM. Trimming pared 7 bases from V and 9 bases from J, leaving 15 bases between. The CDR3 has 12 residues.

A note on this clonotype: Just one base apart from a much larger clone, this may be a read error. The chain combines TRBV5-5 with TRBJ1-2; D unclear. Germline assignment: CDR1 SGHKS and CDR2 YYEKEE (reference sequence). Trimming took 7 bases from V and 4 from J, leaving 23 bases between them. CDR3 size: 16 residues. The CDR3 region is CASGIGVSRKTYGYTF. CDR3 in DNA: TGTGCCAGCGGGATCGGTGTCTCGCGAAAGACCTATGGCTACACCTTC.

Worth noting for this clonotype: This may come from a read error, since a much larger clone is one base off. This chain joins TRBV10-2 and TRBJ1-2, with D unresolved. CDR3 length: 17 residues. From germline, CDR1 is WSHSY and CDR2 SAAADI. The V gene lost 5 bases and the J gene lost 6 bases, with 25 bases spanning the gap. CDR3 amino acids: CASSKAPTSRKTHGYTF. CDR3 nucleotide sequence: TGCGCCAGCAGTAAGGCACCCACTTCTAGAAAGACCCATGGCTACACCTTC.

With regard to this clonotype: A much more abundant neighbour one base away suggests this may be a read error. Without the conserved terminal phenylalanine or tryptophan, this CDR3 likely stems from a read error. The chain joins TRBV24-1 to TRBJ1-2; no clear D. CDR3 size: 11 residues. Germline CDR1 is KGHDR and CDR2 is SFDVKD. V shed 1 base and J shed 7 bases, with 3 bases lying between them. The CDR3 reads CATSDLIGYTL. In nucleotides, the CDR3 is TGTGCCACCAGTGATTTAATTGGCTACACCCTC.

The sample holds many counts of this clonotype. V is TRBV2 and J is TRBJ2-5; a weak D match, TRBD1 (5 bases). The DNA end lines up better with TRBJ2-7; the J call may be wrong. There are 14 residues in the CDR3. The germline V gene encodes CDR1 SNHLY and CDR2 FYNNEI. DNA for the CDR3: TGTGCCAGCGAGATCACAGGAAACTCCTACGAGCAGTACTTC. Protein product: CASEITGNSYEQYF.

Notes on this clonotype: A much larger clone lies a single base off, so this may be a read error. The V and J genes are TRBV23-1 and TRBJ1-2, with no clear D. TRBV23-1 is an ORF for which the function is uncertain. V dropped 5 bases and J dropped 4 bases, with 23 bases sitting between them. The CDR3 has 17 residues. The CDR3 loop reads CASSCRLPRRKTYGYTF. The CDR3 DNA sequence: TGCGCCAGCAGTTGTCGCTTGCCACGCAGAAAGACCTATGGCTACACCTTC.

This clonotype was seen repeatedly, ten times or more. The genes are TRBV21-1 and TRBJ2-3; TRBD2, as called in the table, went unchecked against the DNA. TRBV21-1 is termed a pseudogene. This CDR3 has 17 amino acids. The CDR3 nucleotides are TGTGCCAGCAGGATGACTATAGCTACAGTCATGCAAGATACGCAGTATTTT. It translates to CASRMTIATVMQDTQYF.

As concerns this clonotype: This sequence may be a read error, since a much larger clone differs from it by one base. The chain employs TRBV3-1 and TRBJ2-7, with D unresolved. The DNA end favors TRBJ2-5, so the J call may be wrong. The germline V gene has CDR1 LGHDT and CDR2 YNNKEL (reference sequence). The CDR3 covers 17 residues. The CDR3 sequence is CSSSIRNPISFSETQYF. Here the CDR3 DNA reads TGTTCCAGCAGCATACGGAATCCCATTTCTTTCTCTGAGACCCAGTACTTC.

This clonotype has a count of ten or more. This chain joins TRBV9 and TRBJ1-1, with 9 positions matching TRBD1. Germline loops: CDR1 SGDLS, CDR2 YYNGEE. The J segment lost 8 bases and the V segment lost 4 bases, leaving 12 bases of the junction unmatched. CDR3 length: 15 amino acids. Here the CDR3 reads CASSLWTGAEGEAFF. CDR3 nucleotide sequence: TGTGCCAGCAGCCTATGGACAGGGGCCGAGGGGGAAGCTTTCTTT.

This clonotype appeared many times. The chain uses TRBV5-1 and TRBJ1-2; unclear D gene. The germline gives CDR1 SGHRS, CDR2 YFSETQ. This CDR3 region has 16 residues. Trimming took 7 bases from V and 4 from J, leaving 23 bases between them. The CDR3 reads CASDSTSVRKTYGYTF. The DNA of the CDR3 is TGCGCCAGCGATAGTACATCGGTTCGAAAGACCTATGGCTACACCTTC. The full variable domain, with the rest looked up from reference TRBV5-1 and TRBJ1-2, is KAGVTQTPRYLIKTRGQQVTLSCSPISGHRSVSWYQQTPGQGLQFLFEYFSETQRNKGNFPGRFSGRQFSNSRSEMNVSTLELGDSALYLCASDSTSVRKTYGYTFGSGTRLTVV.

This clonotype was seen at least ten times. The J gene is TRBJ2-1, the V gene TRBV15; weak D call: TRBD1 (6 bases). CDR3 length: 14 amino acids. V lost 1 base to trimming and J lost 8 bases, with 12 bases between them. CDR1 is LNHNV and CDR2 is YYDKDF in the germline V gene (reference sequence). Here the CDR3 DNA reads TGTGCCACCAGCAGAGGGGCAGGGGCGGATGAGCAGTTCTTC. Its protein product is CATSRGAGADEQFF.

This clonotype was detected once. Possible read error: a much larger clone is one base away. Given the absence of the conserved phenylalanine or tryptophan at the CDR3 end, a read error is likely. The chain joins TRBV10-1 to TRBJ1-1; 7 bases are a match to TRBD1. Losses at the gene ends were 3 bases for V and 3 bases for J; bases not matched to a gene: 1. Germline V lookup: CDR1 WNHNN, CDR2 SYGVQD (reference sequence). The CDR3 totals 13 residues. The CDR3 loop is CASSDTGDTEAFS. DNA of the CDR3: TGCGCCAGCAGTGATACAGGGGACACTGAAGCTTTCTCT.

This clonotype was seen repeatedly, ten times or more. V and J are TRBV4-1 and TRBJ2-1; 14 nucleotides line up with TRBD2. The ends lost 1 base at V and 6 bases at J; junction bases unmatched: 8. The CDR3 is 18 residues long. Per germline, CDR1 MGHRA and CDR2 YSYEKL. DNA of the CDR3: TGCGCCAGCAGCCAAGTTGACATGGGACTAGCGGGAGCCAATGAGCAGTTCTTC. Encoded protein: CASSQVDMGLAGANEQFF.

In the case of this clonotype: A much larger clone sits a single nucleotide away, making a read error possible. CDR3 nucleotide sequence: TGTACCACCGAAGACAGTAACTATGGCTACACCTTC. Amino acid sequence: CTTEDSNYGYTF. The chain uses TRBV24-1 and TRBJ1-2; a weak D match, TRBD1 (5 bases). CDR3 length equals 12 residues. Germline assignment: CDR1 KGHDR and CDR2 SFDVKD.

This clonotype was counted many times. The V gene is TRBV3-1, the J gene TRBJ2-6; 7 bases agree with TRBD1. CDR1 and CDR2 (germline): LGHDT, YNNKEL (reference sequence). This CDR3 is built from 19 residues. With 1 base clipped from V and 0 bases from J, the junction kept 9 bases outside the gene matches. CDR3 in amino acids: CASSQVSQGISSGANVLTF. CDR3 DNA: TGTGCCAGCAGCCAAGTTTCACAGGGGATATCCTCTGGGGCCAACGTCCTGACTTTC.